The sequence of this T cell receptor (beta chain) was determined in a study of identical twins. Overall study findings and caveats: Out-of-frame alpha sequences shared between twins exhibited an excess of low generation probability. The study drew conclusions from cross-sectional statistical analysis, not from following the same donors. It was possible that invariant MAIT and iNKT cells partly confounded the zero-insertion analyses.

MiXCR, run by TCRdb on the 5' RACE reads, gives a single entry per CDR3 protein. The profile shows a few hundred thousand distinct CDR3 sequences, 9% to 15% of them singletons. The CDR3 is made up of 16 amino acids. Trimming took off 0 bases at V and 1 base at J, with 10 bases between the two ends. CDR1 SGHVS and CDR2 FNYEAQ come from the germline V gene. This clonotype appeared a few times. Its antigen is not identified. The same data also went into a second study, on yellow fever vaccine responses in identical twins.

The V call is TRBV7-6, the J call TRBJ1-3; unclear D gene. This sequence originates from a woman younger than 30 in good health. The sample taken for sequencing was CD8+ T cells sorted from blood. The CDR3, as DNA: TGTGCCAGCAGCTTAGCCCCCCCCTGGTCTGGAAACACCATATATTTT. This gives the protein CASSLAPPWSGNTIYF.